This T cell receptor beta chain was identified in a study of blood T cell repertoires in COVID-19 (dated by TCRdb to the early 2020s). Study-wide context: The collaborator samples originated in the United States, Italy and Spain and spanned the acute and convalescent phases of COVID-19. The prospective study material was composed of cDNA or gDNA derived from T cells, B-cell-depleted T cells, or PBMCs. Deeply sampled blood TCRbeta repertoires from subjects exposed to, actively infected with, or recovered from COVID-19 were included in the dataset. The repertoires were released in a freely available public database intended as a resource for research on the immune response to SARS-CoV-2. Samples came from the ongoing ImmuneRACE study (first 160 participants) plus 1,254 subjects from 6 global collaborators. Sample metadata almost always included a de-identified subject ID, COVID-19 status, age in years and sex. Where available, HLA class I and class II types were obtained from metadata supplied by the sample provider rather than from assay-based typing.

Comments on this clone: The antigen this receptor binds is unknown. Base qualities are not provided; no much larger clone lies one nucleotide away.

The junction carries 7 bases between V and J, which are trimmed by 3 bases and 4 bases respectively. From the cysteine up to the phenylalanine, the CDR3 has a length of 12 residues. Only the CDR3 DNA is retained, 36 bases long and in frame from the first base. TCRbeta CDR3 regions were amplified from genomic DNA using the immunoSEQ Assay, a bias-controlled multiplex PCR. The paper's processing steps were these. Nucleated cell counts per sample were estimated from amplification of reference gene primers within the assay. Sequence reads were collapsed and filtered to measure the absolute abundance of every unique TCRbeta CDR3 rearrangement. For each sample, productive Simpson clonality was calculated as the square root of Simpson's diversity index over productive rearrangements. Sourced from immuneACCESS, this table was stored by TCRdb with only in-frame sequences that have V and J called. A share of the clones is absent; for the studies checked, an unresolved V gene accounts for under half, and the remainder has no known explanation. The V and J calls and clone size come from that table; D and trimming were worked out from the DNA. The sample contains around 60,000 clones, around 87% of them found a single time. The ten biggest clones cover less than 15% of the sample.

Whole blood was collected in K2EDTA tubes by collaborating institutions according to the institutions' own protocols. For TCRbeta analysis, collaborators shipped samples as frozen whole blood, isolated PBMCs, or DNA extracted from either of those sample types. Overall study results and their limits: How much clinical and demographic metadata was included differed by source and by participant, and the metadata was provided uncurated.

The sequence joins TRBV12-3 or TRBV12-4 to TRBJ2-7; a confident D gene designation cannot be given. This TCR was recovered from a man in his sixties with active COVID-19. The material sequenced was peripheral blood. Here is the DNA: TGTGCCAGCAGTTTCGGGTTATACGAGCAGTACTTC. Translated, this is CASSFGLYEQYF.